A selection of T cell receptor beta chains follows, all from one sample in a study of blood T cells in healthy people across ages. TCRdb re-called the 5' RACE reads with MiXCR, one entry per CDR3 protein. The data show 1.4 million to 1.5 million distinct CDR3 sequences, 40% to 50% seen once. Input material: blood. All receptors derive from a woman younger than 35 in good health. Both conserved end residues are part of each CDR3. The D gene is left open where the match is weak. Size values are once, few and many counts, or a class for expanded clones, and some rows have none.

abundance	v_gene	j_gene	d_gene	CDR3nt	CDR3aa
.	TRBV6-1	TRBJ2-4	TRBD2	TGTGCCAGCAGTGAAAACACTAGCGGGGACCTCACCAAAAACATTCAGTACTTC	CASSENTSGDLTKNIQYF
.	TRBV27	TRBJ2-7	TRBD2	TGTGCCAGCAGTAAAAGCGGGGGGGCCGCCTACGAGCAGTACTTC	CASSKSGGAAYEQYF
.	TRBV3-1	TRBJ2-7	.	TGTGCCAGCAGCCGGGGACTCGACGGGTCCTACGAGCAGTACTTC	CASSRGLDGSYEQYF
.	TRBV4-1	TRBJ2-7	.	TGCGCCAGCAGCCAAGATGGGGCCAGGTACTACGAGCAGTACTTC	CASSQDGARYYEQYF
few	TRBV6-5	TRBJ1-1	TRBD1	TGTGCCAGCAGTTACTCAGCAGGACAGGGGTTAACTGAAGCTTTCTTT	CASSYSAGQGLTEAFF
.	TRBV7-8	TRBJ1-6	TRBD1	TGTGCCAGCAGCTTAGGAGGCAGGGGGCACTGGGATAATTCACCCCTCCACTTT	CASSLGGRGHWDNSPLHF
.	TRBV28	TRBJ1-4	.	TGTGCCAGCAGTTTTCCGGGCTACCAGACAGGCCCTCTCAATGAAAAACTGTTTTTT	CASSFPGYQTGPLNEKLFF
few	TRBV28	TRBJ2-7	.	TGTGCCAGCACTCCTCCCTGGGGCCCTGCGTCCTACGAGCAGTACTTC	CASTPPWGPASYEQYF
few	TRBV10-3	TRBJ2-3	TRBD2	TGTGCCACCAGACTAGCGGAAAACACAGATACGCAGTATTTT	CATRLAENTDTQYF
.	TRBV20-1	TRBJ1-5	.	TGCAGTGCTAAGAGTCCGGGCTACAATCAGCCCCAGCATTTT	CSAKSPGYNQPQHF
.	TRBV12-5	TRBJ2-5	.	TGTGCTAGTGGTTTGGAGGGCCCCGGGCCCGCAGAGCAGTACTTC	CASGLEGPGPAEQYF
many	TRBV5-1	TRBJ1-2	.	TGTGCCAGCAGCTTAGAGCAGGCGAACTATGGCTACACCTTC	CASSLEQANYGYTF
few	TRBV5-1	TRBJ2-3	.	TGCGCCAGCCGGACAGGGTTTTTAGCGGGGGCCCGCACAGATACGCAGTATTTT	CASRTGFLAGARTDTQYF
.	TRBV12-3/TRBV12-4	TRBJ2-3	.	TGTGCCAGCAGCGACAGGAGCCAATTCGCAGATACGCAGTATTTT	CASSDRSQFADTQYF
.	TRBV7-8	TRBJ2-2	TRBD2	TGTGCCAGCAGCACCCTAGCGGGGGTAGGCAACGGGGAGCTGTTTTTT	CASSTLAGVGNGELFF
few	TRBV7-2	TRBJ1-2	TRBD1	TGTGCCAGCAGCTTAGGAGGGGACAGGGTGTTTTATGGCTACACCTTC	CASSLGGDRVFYGYTF
.	TRBV20-1	TRBJ2-7	TRBD1	TGCAGTGCTAAGGACAGGGGATCCTACGAGCAGTACTTC	CSAKDRGSYEQYF
.	TRBV2	TRBJ2-5	.	TGTGCCAGCAGTGAATATACGGGAAACGGGACCCAGTACTTC	CASSEYTGNGTQYF
few	TRBV28	TRBJ2-5	.	TGTGCCAGCAGTTTAATAGTCGTTGTCAGGAGACTCCCGAAGGAGACCCAGTACTTC	CASSLIVVVRRLPKETQYF
.	TRBV28	TRBJ2-7	TRBD1	TGTGCCAGCAGTTTTGGACAGGCGAGCTCCTACGAGCAGTACTTC	CASSFGQASSYEQYF
.	TRBV20-1	TRBJ2-3	TRBD2	TGCAGTGCTAAACCGACTAGCGATCTCGGTGATACGCAGTATTTT	CSAKPTSDLGDTQYF
.	TRBV6-1	TRBJ2-3	TRBD2	TGTGCCAGCAGTGAAGCGCTCCTAGCGGGGGGGCGGACAGATACGCAGTATTTT	CASSEALLAGGRTDTQYF
.	TRBV6-5	TRBJ2-1	TRBD2	TGTGCCAGCAGTGACGGGACTAGCGGGAGAAATGAGCAGTTCTTC	CASSDGTSGRNEQFF
.	TRBV19	TRBJ2-1	TRBD2	TGTGCCAGTAGTATATTAGCGGGGGGGTATAGTGAGCAGTTCTTC	CASSILAGGYSEQFF
.	TRBV6-1	TRBJ2-7	.	TGTGCCAGCAAAGGAATCCCCTACGAGCAGTACTTC	CASKGIPYEQYF
.	TRBV20-1	TRBJ2-1	TRBD1	TGCAGTGCTATCGATAGGGGGCCCTACAATGAGCAGTTCTTC	CSAIDRGPYNEQFF
few	TRBV18	TRBJ1-1	.	TGTGCCAGCTCACCTGGATCCGTAGGGAGCGGCGCTGAAGCTTTCTTT	CASSPGSVGSGAEAFF
.	TRBV5-1	TRBJ2-7	.	TGCGCCGGATGTTGGGCGCCAGCCCAGTACTTC	CAGCWAPAQYF
many	TRBV7-2	TRBJ2-7	.	TGTGCCAGCAGCCAGGAATCGGCGGTGGGTAACTACGAGCAGTACTTC	CASSQESAVGNYEQYF
.	TRBV21-1	TRBJ2-5	.	TGTGCCAGCAGCCAAATCATTAGCGGGAGGCGTATGCTGTGGGAGACCCAGTACTTC	CASSQIISGRRMLWETQYF
few	TRBV2	TRBJ2-5	TRBD1	TGTGCAAGCTACTTTGGGACAGGGTTAGAGACCCAGTACTTC	CASYFGTGLETQYF